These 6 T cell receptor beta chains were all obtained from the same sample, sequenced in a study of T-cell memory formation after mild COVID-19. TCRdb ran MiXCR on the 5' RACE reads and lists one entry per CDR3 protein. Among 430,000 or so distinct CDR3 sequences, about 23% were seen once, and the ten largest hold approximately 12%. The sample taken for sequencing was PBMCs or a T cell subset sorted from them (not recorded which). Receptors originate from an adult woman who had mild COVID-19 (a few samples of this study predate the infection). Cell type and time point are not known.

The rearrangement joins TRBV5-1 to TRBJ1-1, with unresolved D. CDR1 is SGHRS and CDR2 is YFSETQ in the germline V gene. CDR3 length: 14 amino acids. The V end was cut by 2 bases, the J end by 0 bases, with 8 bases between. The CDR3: CASSFGDMNTEAFF. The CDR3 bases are TGCGCCAGCAGCTTCGGGGATATGAACACTGAAGCTTTCTTT.

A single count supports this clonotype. This CDR3 is CSARDYQGAVGTEAFF. The CDR3, as DNA: TGCAGTGCTAGAGACTATCAGGGGGCGGTCGGGACTGAAGCTTTCTTT. V and J are TRBV20-1 and TRBJ1-1; TRBD1 matches 8 bases. CDR1 is DFQATT, CDR2 SNEGSKA, per germline (reference sequence). The CDR3 loop spans 16 amino acids. With 0 bases clipped from V and 5 bases from J, the junction kept 11 bases outside the gene matches.

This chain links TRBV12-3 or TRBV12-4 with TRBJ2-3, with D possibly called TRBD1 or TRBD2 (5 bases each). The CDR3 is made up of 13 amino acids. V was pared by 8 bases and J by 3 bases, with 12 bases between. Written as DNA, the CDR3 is TGTGCCAGCGGGGGTCAGGGAACAGATACGCAGTATTTT. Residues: CASGGQGTDTQYF.

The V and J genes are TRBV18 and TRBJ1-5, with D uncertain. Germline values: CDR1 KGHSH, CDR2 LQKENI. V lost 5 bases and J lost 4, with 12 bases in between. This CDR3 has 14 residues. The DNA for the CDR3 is TGTGCCAGCTCATCGAACTACGTAAATCAGCCCCAGCATTTT. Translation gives CASSSNYVNQPQHF.

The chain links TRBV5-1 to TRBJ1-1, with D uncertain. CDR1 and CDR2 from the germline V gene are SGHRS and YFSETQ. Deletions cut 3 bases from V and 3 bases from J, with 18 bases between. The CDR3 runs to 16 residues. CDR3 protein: CASSSLRADYDTEAFF. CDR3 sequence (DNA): TGCGCCAGCAGCTCACTTCGGGCAGATTATGACACTGAAGCTTTCTTT. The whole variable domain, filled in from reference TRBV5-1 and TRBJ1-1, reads KAGVTQTPRYLIKTRGQQVTLSCSPISGHRSVSWYQQTPGQGLQFLFEYFSETQRNKGNFPGRFSGRQFSNSRSEMNVSTLELGDSALYLCASSSLRADYDTEAFFGQGTRLTVV.

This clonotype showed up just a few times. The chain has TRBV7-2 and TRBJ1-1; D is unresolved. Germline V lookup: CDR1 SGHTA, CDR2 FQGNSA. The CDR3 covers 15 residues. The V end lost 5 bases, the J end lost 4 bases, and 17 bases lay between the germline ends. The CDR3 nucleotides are TGTGCCAGCAGCCAAAGTTCGGGGTTCGGCACTGAAGCTTTCTTT. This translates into CASSQSSGFGTEAFF.